These 15 T cell receptor beta chains came from one sample sequenced in a study of T cell changes during pregnancy in multiple sclerosis. Generated by immunoSEQ multiplex PCR, the TCRdb table keeps only in-frame clones and is missing some. The sample has 100,000 or so clones, 85% to 95% seen once; the top ten hold about 1.7%. The sequencing here drew on peripheral blood, taken after pregnancy. The receptor set was obtained from a female donor in good health, enrolled as a control in a pregnancy study.

The chain is built from TRBV29-1 and TRBJ1-1; a possible D gene is TRBD1 (5 bases). From germline, CDR1 is SQVTM and CDR2 ANQGSEA. The length of the CDR3 is 16 residues. V was shortened by 5 bases and J by 2 bases, with 21 bases between the two germline ends. The CDR3 region is CSVPTPTSTVNTEAFF. The CDR3 region has the DNA TGCAGCGTTCCGACCCCCACATCGACAGTCAACACTGAAGCTTTCTTT.

The V call is TRBV6-6, the J call TRBJ1-5; no clear D. The V gene's germline CDR1 is MNHNY and CDR2 SVGAGI (reference sequence). V lost 5 bases to trimming and J lost 1 base, with 15 bases between them. This CDR3 comprises 16 residues. The CDR3: CASSTGWSLSNQPQHF. As DNA, the CDR3 is TGTGCCAGCAGTACGGGGTGGAGTTTGAGCAATCAGCCCCAGCATTTT.

Here the CDR3 DNA reads TGTGCCAGCAGTAGGGACAGGGGAGGCCCTGGACCCCAGCATTTT. Amino acids: CASSRDRGGPGPQHF. V is TRBV28 and J is TRBJ1-5; 10 bases fit TRBD1. The CDR3 has 15 residues. Germline-derived CDR1 and CDR2 are MDHEN and SYDVKM. Trimming cost V 5 bases and J 10 bases; bases outside gene matches: 11.

The chain couples TRBV6-5 to TRBJ2-7, with 7 bases that match TRBD2. J gave up 7 bases and V 1 base, and 1 base lay outside the gene matches. The CDR3 has 12 residues. Looked up from germline, CDR1 is MNHEY and CDR2 is SVGAGI. DNA for the CDR3: TGTGCCAGCAGTTACTTCGGGGGGGAGCAGTACTTC. Residues: CASSYFGGEQYF.

This clone has only one observation. CDR3 sequence (DNA): TGTGCCAGCAGCTTGGACACCGGGGGCACCGGGGAGCTGTTTTTT. Translated, it gives CASSLDTGGTGELFF. The chain couples TRBV5-6 to TRBJ2-2, with D possibly TRBD2 on 6 matching bases. The CDR3 contains 15 residues. V gave up 0 bases and J gave up 4 bases, with 10 bases separating them. Germline CDR1 SGHDT, CDR2 YYEEEE.

This clone was picked up one time. The chain is built from TRBV10-3 and TRBJ2-1, with 8 bases that match TRBD1. J lost 2 bases, V lost 6 bases, and 6 bases had no gene match. CDR1 and CDR2 (germline): ENHRY, SYGVKD. This CDR3 has 15 residues. The CDR3 DNA sequence: TGTGCCATCAGGAAGGACAGGGAGGCCTACAATGAGCAGTTCTTC. It yields the protein CAIRKDREAYNEQFF.

V gene TRBV11-2 combines with J gene TRBJ1-2; 9 nucleotides line up with TRBD1. The germline V gene encodes CDR1 SGHAT and CDR2 FQNNGV. The CDR3 contains 13 residues. The junction had 2 bases not matched to a gene; V was cut back by 5 bases and J by 4 bases. The CDR3 region has the DNA TGTGCCAGCAGCGCGGACAGGGGCTATGGCTACACCTTC. Translating gives CASSADRGYGYTF.

The chain links TRBV18 to TRBJ2-3; D unclear. This CDR3 comprises 14 residues. The germline V gene has CDR1 KGHSH and CDR2 LQKENI. Between the trimmed V and J ends, which lost 3 bases and 4 bases, there was a span of 11 bases. CDR3: CASSPIDGSDTQYF. Written as DNA, the CDR3 is TGTGCCAGCTCACCTATTGACGGGTCAGATACGCAGTATTTT.

V usage is TRBV2 and J usage is TRBJ1-4; 7 positions agree with TRBD1. The CDR3 totals 14 residues. Trimming took 5 bases from V and 7 from J; bases not matched to a gene: 7. From germline, CDR1 is SNHLY and CDR2 FYNNEI. CDR3 nucleotide sequence: TGTGCCAGCAGTTCGGGACAGCCCTCTGAAAAACTGTTTTTT. Amino acids: CASSSGQPSEKLFF.

The CDR3 sequence: CASSFSGVQETQYF. The CDR3, as DNA: TGTGCCAGCAGCTTCTCCGGGGTCCAAGAGACCCAGTACTTC. The chain couples TRBV5-4 to TRBJ2-5, with a tentative D call TRBD2 (5 bases). CDR1 is SGHNT, CDR2 YYREEE, per germline (reference sequence). The CDR3 totals 14 residues. The germline V and J ends were trimmed by 2 bases and 1 base, with 9 bases remaining between them.

The chain has TRBV7-7 and TRBJ2-5; TRBD2 might be the D (6 bases). Deletions cut 1 base from V and 1 base from J, with 19 bases between. Germline V gene sequence: CDR1 SSHAT, CDR2 FNYEAQ (reference sequence). The CDR3 loop spans 18 amino acids. CDR3 sequence (DNA): TGTGCCAGCAGCTTAGGAGGTGTGGATCTAGCGTCCCAAGAGACCCAGTACTTC. Amino acid sequence: CASSLGGVDLASQETQYF.

The chain links TRBV5-6 to TRBJ2-3; the match to TRBD2 covers 7 bases. With 0 bases clipped from V and 5 bases from J, the junction kept 3 bases outside the gene matches. Germline CDR1 and CDR2: SGHDT and YYEEEE. This CDR3 has 14 residues. CDR3 DNA sequence: TGTGCCAGCAGCTTGGGGCCGGGAGGAGATACGCAGTATTTT. Translation: CASSLGPGGDTQYF. The entire variable domain, with the rest obtained from reference TRBV5-6 and TRBJ2-3, is as follows: DAGVTQSPTHLIKTRGQQVTLRCSPKSGHDTVSWYQQALGQGPQFIFQYYEEEERQRGNFPDRFSGHQFPNYSSELNVNALLLGDSALYLCASSLGPGGDTQYFGPGTRLTVL.

The V call is TRBV30, the J call TRBJ1-1; TRBD1 aligns across 7 bases. In germline, CDR1 is GTSNPN, CDR2 SVGIG (reference sequence). V lost 0 bases to trimming and J lost 9 bases; unmatched junction nucleotides: 1. This CDR3 region has 11 residues. This CDR3 is CAWSVQGQAFF. The CDR3 coding sequence is TGTGCCTGGAGTGTACAGGGGCAAGCTTTCTTT.

V is TRBV5-1 and J is TRBJ1-1, with D uncertain. The CDR3 contains 14 residues. CDR1 and CDR2 from the germline V gene are SGHRS and YFSETQ. The V end was cut by 0 bases, the J end by 1 base, with 7 bases between. CDR3 amino acids: CASSLAAGNTEAFF. CDR3 DNA sequence: TGCGCCAGCAGCTTGGCCGCGGGGAACACTGAAGCTTTCTTT. Looking up the rest from reference TRBV5-1 and TRBJ1-1 gives the full variable domain: KAGVTQTPRYLIKTRGQQVTLSCSPISGHRSVSWYQQTPGQGLQFLFEYFSETQRNKGNFPGRFSGRQFSNSRSEMNVSTLELGDSALYLCASSLAAGNTEAFFGQGTRLTVV.

The chain uses TRBV4-1 and TRBJ2-4; D gene ambiguous. V lost 1 base to trimming and J lost 0 bases, with 13 bases between them. Germline V gives CDR1 MGHRA, CDR2 YSYEKL. The length of the CDR3 is 17 residues. CDR3 DNA: TGCGCCAGCAGCCAAGTCTATGGCGGTCTAGCCAAAAACATTCAGTACTTC. Protein sequence: CASSQVYGGLAKNIQYF.